Below are 20 T cell receptor beta chains sequenced from a single sample in a study of neurological immune-mediated disorders. TCRdb independently ran MiXCR on the 5' RACE reads; one entry per CDR3 protein. The sample has some 120,000 distinct CDR3 sequences, roughly 3.2% seen once. Material: PBMCs. Receptors were obtained from a woman under 40 with multiple sclerosis.

The sample holds many counts of this clonotype. This chain links TRBV2 with TRBJ1-2; 7 nucleotides align to TRBD1. Losses at the gene ends were 8 bases for V and 7 bases for J; bases not matched to a gene: 10. CDR1 and CDR2 (germline): SNHLY, FYNNEI. There are 13 residues in the CDR3. The CDR3 DNA is TGTGCCAGCCAAATTACAGGGGCTTCTGGCTACACCTTC. It codes for CASQITGASGYTF.

This clonotype was picked up many times. This chain uses TRBV6-6 with TRBJ2-3, with 8 bases that match TRBD2. The germline CDR1 and CDR2 sequences are MNHNY and SVGAGI (reference sequence). V shed 5 bases, J shed 3 bases, and the junction held 13 bases outside the gene matches. The CDR3 length is 17 residues. The CDR3 DNA reads TGTGCCAGCAGTCACAACCCCGCGGGGGGAGGTACAGATACGCAGTATTTT. Its translation is CASSHNPAGGGTDTQYF.

This clonotype was seen only a few times. This chain uses TRBV9 with TRBJ2-3; D is perhaps TRBD1 or TRBD2 (5 bases each). Trimming shortened V by 2 bases and J by 2 bases, and 9 bases separated the two germline ends. The length of the CDR3 is 14 residues. Germline CDR1 SGDLS, CDR2 YYNGEE. The CDR3 coding sequence is TGTGCCAGCAGCGTCTTGGGGACCACAGATACGCAGTATTTT. This encodes CASSVLGTTDTQYF. Drawing the rest from reference TRBV9 and TRBJ2-3, the complete variable domain is DSGVTQTPKHLITATGQRVTLRCSPRSGDLSVYWYQQSLDQGLQFLIQYYNGEERAKGNILERFSAQQFPDLHSELNLSSLELGDSALYFCASSVLGTTDTQYFGPGTRLTVL.

This clonotype was picked up many times. The chain is built from TRBV27 and TRBJ2-3; D gene unclear. With 2 bases removed from V and 3 bases from J, the gap between germline ends came to 12 bases. Germline V gives CDR1 MNHEY, CDR2 SMNVEV (reference sequence). This CDR3 spans 15 amino acids. The CDR3 spells CASSLSSLVTDTQYF. The CDR3 DNA is TGTGCCAGCAGTTTAAGCAGTTTAGTGACAGATACGCAGTATTTT.

This clonotype was recorded at least ten times. The V gene is TRBV5-6, the J gene TRBJ2-2, with D perhaps TRBD2 (6 bases). The length of the CDR3 is 19 residues. Per the germline V gene, CDR1 is SGHDT and CDR2 is YYEEEE. Trimming left V 0 bases short and J 0 bases short, with 18 bases between. This CDR3 reads CASSLAGRPGLTNTGELFF. Here the CDR3 DNA reads TGTGCCAGCAGCTTGGCCGGTCGTCCCGGACTAACGAACACCGGGGAGCTGTTTTTT.

This clonotype was seen at least ten times. In DNA form, the CDR3 reads TGCGCCAGCAGCACCCCGGGGAAGTATGTCAATCAGCCCCAGCATTTT. It specifies CASSTPGKYVNQPQHF. This chain links TRBV10-1 with TRBJ1-5, with D unresolved. This CDR3 has 16 amino acids. Trimming took 6 bases from V and 3 from J, leaving 18 bases between them. Germline V gives CDR1 WNHNN, CDR2 SYGVQD (reference sequence).

As to this clonotype: The CDR3 does not close with the conserved phenylalanine or tryptophan, likely indicating a read error. The V and J genes are TRBV29-1 and TRBJ2-3, with TRBD1 as a possible D gene (6 bases). The germline gives CDR1 SQVTM, CDR2 ANQGSEA. The CDR3 is 13 residues long. V lost 7 bases to trimming and J lost 1 base, with 12 bases between them. Here the CDR3 reads CSAGQLRTDTQYN. DNA of the CDR3: TGCAGCGCCGGACAGTTACGCACAGATACGCAGTATAAT.

This clonotype was recorded at least ten times. V is TRBV6-5 and J is TRBJ2-1; 10 bases are shared with TRBD2. The CDR3 is 14 residues long. The J segment lost 5 bases and the V segment lost 6 bases, leaving 4 bases of the junction unmatched. CDR1 and CDR2 (germline): MNHEY, SVGAGI. The CDR3 DNA reads TGTGCCAGCAGCTGGACTAGCGGCGACAATGAGCAGTTCTTC. Its protein product is CASSWTSGDNEQFF.

There are many counts of this clonotype. CDR3 protein: CASSYSPGQREAFF. DNA for the CDR3: TGTGCCAGCAGTTACTCCCCGGGACAGAGGGAAGCTTTCTTT. V and J are TRBV6-5 and TRBJ1-1, with 7 bases that match TRBD1. Germline loops: CDR1 MNHEY, CDR2 SVGAGI. V shed 0 bases and J 8 bases; nucleotides not matched to a gene: 6. CDR3 length: 14 amino acids.

This clonotype was observed many times. V and J are TRBV12-3 or TRBV12-4 and TRBJ2-4, with D possibly TRBD2 on 5 matching bases. V lost 7 bases and J 5 bases, leaving 18 bases between the germline ends. This CDR3 contains 15 residues. Here the CDR3 reads CASTHGVGLENIQYF. The CDR3 nucleotides are TGTGCCAGCACCCACGGGGTGGGGTTGGAAAACATTCAGTACTTC.

There are many counts of this clonotype. CDR3 amino acids: CASSFPGQGTQQYF. The CDR3 DNA is TGTGCCAGCAGCTTCCCGGGACAGGGGACACAGCAGTACTTC. V is TRBV5-6 and J is TRBJ2-7, with TRBD1 identical over 10 bases. The CDR3 contains 14 residues. V lost 2 bases to trimming and J lost 8 bases; unmatched junction nucleotides: 7. Germline assignment: CDR1 SGHDT and CDR2 YYEEEE.

The chain uses TRBV7-2 and TRBJ2-7; D possibly matches TRBD1 or TRBD2 (5 bases each). CDR3 length: 14 amino acids. V gave up 5 bases and J gave up 5 bases, with 16 bases separating them. Germline V gene sequence: CDR1 SGHTA, CDR2 FQGNSA. The CDR3 bases are TGTGCCAGCAGCCGGGGACCCCCTCGTAACGAGCAGTACTTC. It encodes CASSRGPPRNEQYF.

Many counts were recorded for this clonotype. This rearrangement joins TRBV7-2 to TRBJ1-2, with D possibly TRBD1 on 6 matching bases. V lost 4 bases, J lost 1 base, and 16 bases lay in between. CDR1 SGHTA and CDR2 FQGNSA come from the germline V gene. This CDR3 has 16 residues. The CDR3 loop reads CASSSPDSFFNYGYTF. The CDR3 DNA is TGTGCCAGCAGCTCTCCGGACAGCTTCTTTAACTATGGCTACACCTTC.

This clonotype was recorded many times. The gene calls are TRBV5-6 and TRBJ1-3; 9 positions agree with TRBD1. The V and J ends lost 7 bases and 6 bases, in that order; junction bases with no gene match: 8. The CDR3 consists of 14 residues. Looked up from germline, CDR1 is SGHDT and CDR2 is YYEEEE. CDR3 DNA: TGTGCCAGCGGGATGACAGGGGGATCAAACACCATATATTTT. Its translation is CASGMTGGSNTIYF. Filled out from reference TRBV5-6 and TRBJ1-3, the complete variable domain reads DAGVTQSPTHLIKTRGQQVTLRCSPKSGHDTVSWYQQALGQGPQFIFQYYEEEERQRGNFPDRFSGHQFPNYSSELNVNALLLGDSALYLCASGMTGGSNTIYFGEGSWLTVV.

This clonotype came up many times. The chain recombines TRBV19 with TRBJ2-2; TRBD2 matches at 8 bases. Unmatched junction bases numbered 19, after V lost 5 bases and J lost 5 bases. Germline V gene data show CDR1 as LNHDA and CDR2 as SQIVND (reference sequence). The CDR3 loop spans 19 amino acids. The CDR3 spells CASSGLASGSSPRTGELFF. The CDR3 bases are TGTGCCAGTAGTGGACTAGCCTCCGGGAGTTCCCCTAGAACCGGGGAGCTGTTTTTT.

This clonotype was observed at least ten times. V is TRBV20-1 and J is TRBJ2-7, with 8 bases that match TRBD1. CDR1 is DFQATT, CDR2 SNEGSKA, per germline (reference sequence). Unmatched junction bases numbered 13, after V lost 6 bases and J lost 3 bases. There are 15 residues in the CDR3. The CDR3 DNA follows: TGCAGTGCGGCGAGCCCAGGGACAGGACTCTACGAGCAGTACTTC. Translating gives CSAASPGTGLYEQYF.

This clonotype occurred many times. The chain joins TRBV9 to TRBJ2-2, with D perhaps given as TRBD1 or TRBD2 (5 bases each). This CDR3 spans 16 amino acids. Trimming cost V 3 bases and J 6 bases, with 18 bases left between them. From germline, CDR1 is SGDLS and CDR2 YYNGEE. The CDR3 DNA reads as TGTGCCAGCAGCGCTACGGGACGTCCTGTGTCCGGGGAGCTGTTTTTT. Its protein product is CASSATGRPVSGELFF.

This clonotype was counted ten times or more. The V call is TRBV18, the J call TRBJ1-2; D remains ambiguous. Germline loops: CDR1 KGHSH, CDR2 LQKENI. The CDR3 is 14 residues long. The V end lost 3 bases, the J end lost 0 bases, and 8 bases lay between the germline ends. The CDR3 loop is CASSPPTANYGYTF. Written as DNA, the CDR3 is TGTGCCAGCTCACCTCCGACGGCTAACTATGGCTACACCTTC. Full variable domain (remainder filled in from reference TRBV18 and TRBJ1-2): NAGVMQNPRHLVRRRGQEARLRCSPMKGHSHVYWYRQLPEEGLKFMVYLQKENIIDESGMPKERFSAEFPKEGPSILRIQQVVRGDSAAYFCASSPPTANYGYTFGSGTRLTVV.

This clonotype was seen at least ten times. The genes are TRBV19 and TRBJ1-2; D call uncertain. Germline-derived CDR1 and CDR2 are LNHDA and SQIVND (reference sequence). The CDR3 length is 15 residues. V was pared by 7 bases and J by 7 bases, with 22 bases between. CDR3 region: CASTSVPFSPFGYTF. DNA of the CDR3: TGTGCCAGTACCTCAGTGCCCTTCTCTCCGTTTGGCTACACCTTC.

The chain employs TRBV9 and TRBJ2-2; 10 positions agree with TRBD2. J gave up 5 bases and V 6 bases, and 7 bases lay outside the gene matches. This CDR3 contains 15 residues. CDR1 SGDLS and CDR2 YYNGEE come from the germline V gene. The CDR3 loop reads CASKISGGPTGELFF. CDR3 nucleotide sequence: TGTGCCAGCAAAATTAGCGGGGGGCCTACCGGGGAGCTGTTTTTT.